This note documents a single T cell receptor beta chain sequence. This clonotype was counted at least ten times. Its antigen remains undetermined. Nothing much larger sits one base from this clone, and base qualities are not available. This entry comes from a study of CD8 T cells in ankylosing spondylitis (dated by TCRdb to the late 2010s). Turning to the overall study: T cell receptor beta repertoires were profiled in healthy donors and ankylosing spondylitis patients so that disease-linked TCR variants could be found. The full study cohort was made up of about 25 ankylosing spondylitis patients and 95 to 130 healthy donors. Peripheral blood was sampled, and synovial fluid was also collected from ankylosing spondylitis patients.

The germline V gene (reference sequence) yields MNHEY for CDR1 and SMNVEV for CDR2. V is cut back by 3 bases and J by 6 bases, with 3 bases in the junction unmatched. Taken from cysteine to phenylalanine, the CDR3 has 13 residues. Just the 39-base CDR3 DNA is kept, in frame starting at base 1. Sequencing was carried out with an Illumina HiSeq 2500. Quantitative 5'-RACE with molecular barcodes was the method used to prepare the TCR beta libraries. Concerning the study's data processing: Disease-linked TCR variants were identified with a new computational method built on a probabilistic model of VDJ rearrangement. TCRdb handled the public reads itself, with Q25 trimming in fastp and clone calling in MiXCR, and kept productive beta chains. Entries are consolidated by CDR3 protein sequence, retaining the most common genes and DNA. These V and J calls rely on TCRdb rather than the paper's analysis. This sample is represented by tens of thousands of distinct CDR3 sequences; approximately 11% of them were singletons. The top ten hold roughly 1.5% of the sample.

The paper's findings and limits, for the study overall: Blood from ankylosing spondylitis patients appeared to be characterized by a TCR beta motif made up of several highly homologous amino acid variants. The disease-linked clones showed a CD8+ phenotype and occurred at relatively low frequencies in peripheral blood. Significant enrichment of the disease-linked clones was reported in matched synovial fluid samples from ankylosing spondylitis patients. Some of the motif variants had been reported before in the synovial fluid and blood of reactive arthritis patients, a finding that suggests common disease-initiation mechanisms.

This sequence uses TRBV27 and TRBJ1-2, with 8 bases in between that match TRBD1. Specimen: blood, either unsorted or a sorted T cell fraction (not recorded which). The sequence was collected from a male donor with ankylosing spondylitis or in good health (not recorded which). The CDR3 is CASSFRQGHGYTF. The base sequence is TGTGCCAGCAGTTTTAGACAGGGGCATGGCTACACCTTC.